The present TCR beta chain was sequenced within a study of technical replicates of blood from a few donors. TCRdb keeps only in-frame clones here, not all; method: immunoSEQ multiplex PCR. The sample records about 89,000 clones, around 95% being singletons. The CDR3 consists of 10 residues. This chain connects TRBV21-1 to TRBJ2-1; TRBD2 is taken as the D call from the table, unchecked against the DNA. TRBV21-1 is a recognized pseudogene. This clonotype was sampled from a human donor in good health. The specimen was T cells isolated from PBMCs. The CDR3 is CASRPSREFF. The DNA for the CDR3 is TGTGCCAGCAGGCCATCGAGGGAGTTCTTC.